Below, 5 T cell receptor beta chains from the same sample are listed, as sequenced in a study of blood T cell repertoires in COVID-19. Clones were sequenced by immunoSEQ multiplex PCR, and TCRdb holds only the in-frame ones, with some missing. The table lists roughly 290,000 clones, about 86% of them singletons. Sequencing used peripheral blood. The source is a woman younger than 45 who had recovered from COVID-19.

The genes are TRBV29-1 and TRBJ1-3; D gene ambiguous. With 4 bases removed from V and 1 base from J, the gap between germline ends came to 5 bases. Germline assignment: CDR1 SQVTM and CDR2 ANQGSEA. CDR3 length: 12 residues. In DNA, the CDR3 is TGCAGCGTTGCTGTTTCTGGAAACACCATATATTTT. Its translation: CSVAVSGNTIYF.

The genes are TRBV18 and TRBJ1-4; D perhaps matches TRBD1 (6 bases). This CDR3 is 16 amino acids long. Per the germline V gene, CDR1 is KGHSH and CDR2 is LQKENI. With 2 bases removed from V and 0 bases from J, the gap between germline ends came to 10 bases. The CDR3 reads CASSPRQAATNEKLFF. Here the CDR3 DNA reads TGTGCCAGCTCACCAAGACAGGCTGCAACTAATGAAAAACTGTTTTTT.

The rearrangement uses TRBV6-1 and TRBJ2-5; 7 bases are shared with TRBD2. Germline CDR1 MNHNS, CDR2 SASEGT. The V and J ends lost 0 bases and 5 bases, in that order; junction bases with no gene match: 6. CDR3 length: 15 amino acids. The CDR3 spells CASSEARLARETQYF. As DNA, the CDR3 is TGTGCCAGCAGTGAAGCCCGACTAGCTCGTGAGACCCAGTACTTC.

The chain is built from TRBV9 and TRBJ1-1; D is unresolved. This CDR3 comprises 19 residues. V was pared by 4 bases and J by 1 base, with 26 bases between. Per the germline V gene, CDR1 is SGDLS and CDR2 is YYNGEE. DNA of the CDR3: TGTGCCAGCAGCCGAAAGGAAGGGAGCGGGTCCCATACGAACACTGAAGCTTTCTTT. Translation gives CASSRKEGSGSHTNTEAFF.

This clone appeared a few times. V gene TRBV6-2 or TRBV6-3 combines with J gene TRBJ2-1; no definite D call. Germline CDR1 is MNHEY and CDR2 is SVGEGT. This CDR3 contains 19 residues. Deletions cut 2 bases from V and 4 bases from J, with 24 bases between. CDR3 nucleotide sequence: TGTGCCAGCAGTTACAGGTCATACAGCTATTCGCTTTTTTACAATGAGCAGTTCTTC. Translated: CASSYRSYSYSLFYNEQFF.